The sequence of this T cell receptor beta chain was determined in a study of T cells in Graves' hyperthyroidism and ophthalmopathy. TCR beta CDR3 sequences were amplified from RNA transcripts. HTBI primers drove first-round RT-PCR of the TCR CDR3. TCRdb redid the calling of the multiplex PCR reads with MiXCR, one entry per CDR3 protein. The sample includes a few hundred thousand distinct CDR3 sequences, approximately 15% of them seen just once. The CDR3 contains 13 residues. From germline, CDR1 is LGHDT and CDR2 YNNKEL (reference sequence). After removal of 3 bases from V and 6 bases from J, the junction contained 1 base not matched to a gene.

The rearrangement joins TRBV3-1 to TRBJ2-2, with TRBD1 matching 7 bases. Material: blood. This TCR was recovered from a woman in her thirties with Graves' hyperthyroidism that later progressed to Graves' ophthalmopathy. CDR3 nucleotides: TGTGCCAGCAGCCACACAGGGGCCGGGGAGCTGTTTTTT. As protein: CASSHTGAGELFF. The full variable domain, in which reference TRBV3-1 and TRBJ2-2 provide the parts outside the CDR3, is DTAVSQTPKYLVTQMGNDKSIKCEQNLGHDTMYWYKQDSKKFLKIMFSYNNKELIINETVPNRFSPKSPDKAHLNLHINSLELGDSAVYFCASSHTGAGELFFGEGSRLTVL.